This TCR beta chain originates from a study of blood T cells in healthy people across ages. Study-wide results and limits: Estimated diversity that came from one million T cells was considered an underestimate. Roughly linearly, TCR beta diversity per million T cells fell as age increased.

The CDR3 totals 18 residues. Trimming pared 1 base from V and 0 bases from J, leaving 17 bases between. Per the germline V gene, CDR1 is SGHDT and CDR2 is YYEEEE. With a J-beta primer mix and a sample-barcoded 5' primer, a second PCR ran about 7 to 12 cycles. MiXCR, run by TCRdb on the 5' RACE reads, gives a single entry per CDR3 protein. In the table there are some 1.6 million distinct CDR3 sequences, around 35% of which are singletons. This clonotype has at least ten counts. Its antigen remains unidentified. The study drew donors from healthy Caucasian individuals in Russia aged roughly 6 to 100. Isolating PBMCs gave at least 7 million of these cells per sample.

This chain joins TRBV5-6 and TRBJ2-1; D not certain. The TCR originated in a woman between 25 and 40 years old in good health. Sequenced input: blood. The CDR3 nucleotides are TGTGCCAGCAGCTTGATCCCCTATGGGTCGAGCTCCTACAATGAGCAGTTCTTC. It translates to CASSLIPYGSSSYNEQFF.